A selection of T cell receptor beta chains follows, all from one sample in a study of neoadjuvant nivolumab and ipilimumab in lung cancer. Measured with immunoSEQ multiplex PCR; TCRdb has only the in-frame clones, and not every one. The data hold about 8,800 clones, with roughly 80% observed a single time. This sample comprised tumor tissue, obtained after neoadjuvant nivolumab, alone or with ipilimumab, at or shortly before surgery. The source of these receptors is an adult with non-small cell lung cancer. Both conserved end residues are part of each CDR3. D genes are given only for firm matches. Rows give clone size only sometimes, using once, few, many, or a class for an expanded clone.

J | V | size | length | D | DNA | CDR3
TRBJ2-3 | TRBV11-2 | . | 15 | TRBD2 | TGTGCCAGCAGCTTTCGGGGTAGCGGGGCCTTTTCGCAGTATTTT | CASSFRGSGAFSQYF
TRBJ2-1 | TRBV6-5 | . | 16 | . | TGTGCCAGCAGTTACGGGTATGTGGGATCCTACAATGAGCAGTTCTTC | CASSYGYVGSYNEQFF
TRBJ2-7 | TRBV9 | . | 16 | . | TGTGCCAGCAGCGTAGAAGGGGGGAGGAGCTCCTACGAGCAGTACTTC | CASSVEGGRSSYEQYF
TRBJ2-2 | TRBV5-4 | . | 15 | . | TGTGCCAGCAGCTTGCGGCTGAAGAACACCGGGGAGCTGTTTTTT | CASSLRLKNTGELFF
TRBJ2-3 | TRBV7-2 | . | 15 | . | TGTGCCAGCAGCTTCCTCGATCCCCAAACAGATACGCAGTATTTT | CASSFLDPQTDTQYF
TRBJ2-2 | TRBV10-2 | . | 18 | . | TGCGCCAGCAGGTCCTCCCTCGGTGGACAGCCGAACACCGGGGAGCTGTTTTTT | CASRSSLGGQPNTGELFF
TRBJ2-1 | TRBV6-6 | . | 12 | . | TGTGCCAGCACTGTAGCCTACAATGAGCAGTTCTTC | CASTVAYNEQFF
TRBJ2-7 | TRBV7-8 | . | 16 | TRBD2 | TGTGCCAGCACCCCAATCGGGGGCGGGAGGAACTACGAGCAGTACTTC | CASTPIGGGRNYEQYF
TRBJ2-3 | TRBV6-6 | . | 16 | TRBD2 | TGTGCCAGCAGCAAGACTAGCGGGAGCCCTTGGGATACGCAGTATTTT | CASSKTSGSPWDTQYF
TRBJ2-7 | TRBV7-9 | few | 15 | TRBD1 | TGTGCCAGCAGCTTAGCGGGACAGGTAATCAACGAGCAGTACTTC | CASSLAGQVINEQYF
TRBJ1-1 | TRBV19 | few | 17 | . | TGTGCCAGCCGTTCCGCCACAGGGTGGGCGCATGAAACTGAAGCTTTCTTT | CASRSATGWAHETEAFF
TRBJ2-2 | TRBV19 | . | 18 | TRBD2 | TGTGCCAGTACAAGGACTAGCGGGAGGGTCCCGAACACCGGGGAGCTGTTTTTT | CASTRTSGRVPNTGELFF
TRBJ1-1 | TRBV5-1 | . | 15 | TRBD1 | TGCGCCAGCAGCTTGGGACAGGGGAGAGACGCTGAAGCTTTCTTT | CASSLGQGRDAEAFF
TRBJ1-1 | TRBV30 | . | 12 | TRBD1 | TGTGCCTTGGACAGGGGCGATGTTGAAGCTTTCTTT | CALDRGDVEAFF
TRBJ1-1 | TRBV30 | . | 12 | . | TGTGCCTGGAGTGTCGGGGGCTCTCAAGCTTTCTTT | CAWSVGGSQAFF
TRBJ2-7 | TRBV10-3 | . | 15 | . | TGTGCCATCAGTGAGTCGCGTAGGGGCCGCAACGAGCAGTACTTC | CAISESRRGRNEQYF
TRBJ2-7 | TRBV10-3 | . | 16 | . | TGTGCCATCAGTGGACCCCCACAGGGCAGCAACTACGAGCAGTACTTC | CAISGPPQGSNYEQYF
TRBJ1-2 | TRBV5-4 | . | 16 | TRBD1 | TGTGCCAGCAGCCGAGACCAGACAACAGGGGGCTATGGCTACACCTTC | CASSRDQTTGGYGYTF
TRBJ1-2 | TRBV30 | . | 14 | . | TGTGCCTGGTCTCTTGAACAGGGTTCTTATGGCTACACCTTC | CAWSLEQGSYGYTF
TRBJ2-3 | TRBV6-4 | . | 15 | TRBD1 | TGTGCCAGCAGTGGGACAGGGGGTAGCACAGATACGCAGTATTTT | CASSGTGGSTDTQYF
TRBJ2-2 | TRBV4-2 | . | 17 | . | TGTGCCAGCAGCCAATTACTTCCGGCGGTAGGGACCGGGGAGCTGTTTTTT | CASSQLLPAVGTGELFF
TRBJ2-2 | TRBV19 | . | 15 | . | TGTGCCAGTAGTATGGCAGGCAGGAACACCGGGGAGCTGTTTTTT | CASSMAGRNTGELFF
TRBJ1-1 | TRBV13 | . | 12 | . | TGTGCCAGCAGCTTTTCTGAAACTGAAGCTTTCTTT | CASSFSETEAFF
TRBJ2-2 | TRBV11-1 | . | 17 | TRBD2 | TGTGCCAGCAGCTTAGGATTCCTAGCGGGACACACCGGGGAGCTGTTTTTT | CASSLGFLAGHTGELFF
TRBJ2-7 | TRBV29-1 | . | 12 | . | TGCAGCGTTGACGGCAGGCCCTACGAGCAGTACTTC | CSVDGRPYEQYF
TRBJ2-3 | TRBV6-1 | . | 13 | . | TGTGCCAGCAGTGAAGGGGAGACAGATACGCAGTATTTT | CASSEGETDTQYF
TRBJ2-7 | TRBV5-4 | . | 16 | TRBD2 | TGTGCCAGCAGCCGGGCCGGGGGGTTCATCGCCTACGAGCAGTACTTC | CASSRAGGFIAYEQYF
TRBJ2-3 | TRBV11-2 | . | 15 | . | TGTGCCAGCAGCCCCCCGGGTTTCTACACAGATACGCAGTATTTT | CASSPPGFYTDTQYF
TRBJ2-5 | TRBV28 | . | 16 | . | TGTGCCAGCAGCCAATGGGGGGTTCGGCACCAAGAGACCCAGTACTTC | CASSQWGVRHQETQYF
TRBJ1-5 | TRBV7-8 | few | 16 | . | TGTGCCAGCAGCTCCGTCCTAAGGGGTAGCTATCAGCCCCAGCATTTT | CASSSVLRGSYQPQHF
TRBJ1-4 | TRBV7-9 | . | 13 | . | TGTGCCAGCAGGCAAACCGACGATGAAAAACTGTTTTTT | CASRQTDDEKLFF
TRBJ1-5 | TRBV28 | once | 14 | . | TGTGCCAGCAGTTGGGGGGCGCGGAATCAGCCCCAGCATTTT | CASSWGARNQPQHF
TRBJ2-1 | TRBV2 | few | 13 | . | TGTGCCAGCAGTGTAGAGACCAACAATGAGCAGTTCTTC | CASSVETNNEQFF
TRBJ2-7 | TRBV7-9 | . | 12 | TRBD1 | TGTGCCAGCTCGGGACAGGGATACGAGCAGTACTTC | CASSGQGYEQYF
TRBJ2-7 | TRBV6-5 | once | 14 | TRBD2 | TGTGCCAGCAGTCGGACTAGCGGGAGGAAGGGGCAGTACTTC | CASSRTSGRKGQYF
TRBJ1-4 | TRBV29-1 | . | 13 | . | TGCAGCGTTGGAGGGTTTGAACGGGAAAAACTGTTTTTT | CSVGGFEREKLFF
TRBJ1-1 | TRBV14 | . | 14 | TRBD1 | TGTGCCAGCAGCCAGTACAGGGGGCGTCCTGAAGCTTTCTTT | CASSQYRGRPEAFF
TRBJ2-3 | TRBV5-1 | . | 15 | . | TGCGCCAGCAGCATGGGGGGGCTCCTCACAGATACGCAGTATTTT | CASSMGGLLTDTQYF
TRBJ1-2 | TRBV18 | . | 17 | TRBD1 | TGTGCCAGCTCACCACGTTCCCGAACGACAGGGAACTATGGCTACACCTTC | CASSPRSRTTGNYGYTF
TRBJ2-7 | TRBV30 | . | 13 | . | TGTGCCTGGATTTCCCCGGGGCTAAGGGAGCAGTACTTC | CAWISPGLREQYF
TRBJ2-1 | TRBV28 | . | 15 | . | TGTGCCAGCAGTTTCAGGGTTAGCTCCTACAATGAGCAGTTCTTC | CASSFRVSSYNEQFF
TRBJ2-3 | TRBV5-1 | . | 18 | . | TGCGCCAGCAGCTTGGTTCCCTCTCGGGGCAGAGGCACAGATACGCAGTATTTT | CASSLVPSRGRGTDTQYF
TRBJ1-3 | TRBV10-2 | . | 15 | . | TGCGCCAGCAGTGAATACAGTACCTCTGGAAACACCATATATTTT | CASSEYSTSGNTIYF
TRBJ2-4 | TRBV6-6 | few | 14 | TRBD1 | TGTGCCAGCAGGTACCGGGACAGGGTAAACATTCAGTACTTC | CASRYRDRVNIQYF
TRBJ2-5 | TRBV5-1 | few | 14 | . | TGCGCCAGCAGCTTATTGGAGACTGATGAGACCCAGTACTTC | CASSLLETDETQYF
TRBJ1-1 | TRBV6-5 | . | 16 | . | TGTGCCAGCAGTTACTCGAGTCCAGCCATGAACACTGAAGCTTTCTTT | CASSYSSPAMNTEAFF
TRBJ1-5 | TRBV19 | once | 11 | . | TGTGCCAGTAGTTCGGGGAGGCCCCAGCATTTT | CASSSGRPQHF
TRBJ1-5 | TRBV18 | few | 17 | TRBD1 | TGTGCCAGCGCCCGGGACAGGGGGATTGCAAGCGAGGAACCCCAGCATTTT | CASARDRGIASEEPQHF
TRBJ2-7 | TRBV7-2 | . | 12 | . | TGTGCCAGCAGCTTATGGGGCTACGAGCAGTACTTC | CASSLWGYEQYF
TRBJ2-5 | TRBV6-6 | . | 15 | TRBD2 | TGTGCCAGCAGGCATACTAGCGACCGGTGGGGGACCCAGTACTTC | CASRHTSDRWGTQYF